Here is one T cell receptor (beta chain) with its context. This entry comes from a study of blood T cell repertoires in COVID-19. Overall study: Italy, Spain and the United States were the sources of the convalescent and acute COVID-19 samples. Sources were T cells, B-cell-depleted T cells, or PBMCs; the material itself was cDNA or gDNA.

Profiled with immunoSEQ multiplex PCR; TCRdb holds only in-frame clones, not every one. The sample consists of roughly 200,000 clones, about 86% of them appearing once. V dropped 3 bases and J dropped 7 bases, with 15 bases sitting between them. The CDR3 is 13 residues long. Germline V CDR1 and CDR2: DFQATT, SNEGSKA (reference sequence). Input material: peripheral blood. The TCR originated in a woman between 50 and 59 years old with COVID-19, enrolled during active disease. The J gene is TRBJ1-2, the V gene TRBV20-1; D is ambiguous. The CDR3 nucleotides are TGCAGTGCTAGTGTCGGAGCTCTGGGTGGCTACACCTTC. Protein product: CSASVGALGGYTF.